The rows below give T cell receptor beta chains drawn from one sample of a study of blood T cell repertoires in COVID-19. TCRdb's copy holds only in-frame clones and misses some; the assay was immunoSEQ multiplex PCR. Here the sample spans some 240,000 clones, more than 75% being singletons. Sequenced: peripheral blood. These receptors were taken from a human donor in a cohort sampled during active COVID-19. Both conserved end residues are part of each CDR3. A D gene is named only where the DNA matches it firmly. Expanded clones get a size class; other rows say once, few or many, or leave the size out.

>TRBD2|TRBV25-1|TRBJ2-5|few
TGTGCCAGCAGTGAATACTTTGGCGGGGGGACTCAAGAGACCCAGTACTTC
CASSEYFGGGTQETQYF
>-|TRBV3-1/TRBV3-2|TRBJ1-1|-
TGTGCCAGCAGCCAAGCGGTGGGGGGTAAAGGAGCTTTCTTT
CASSQAVGGKGAFF
>-|TRBV19|TRBJ2-4|-
TGTGCCAGTAGCCAGGGACTGACCGCTAAAAACATTCAGTACTTC
CASSQGLTAKNIQYF
>-|TRBV11-2|TRBJ2-7|-
TGTGCCAGCAGCTTAGACCCGACATCCTACGAGCAGTACTTC
CASSLDPTSYEQYF
>-|TRBV4-3|TRBJ2-7|few
TGCGCCAGCAGTCTGGGGCAGGGCTACGAGCAGTACTTC
CASSLGQGYEQYF
>TRBD1|TRBV7-2|TRBJ1-5|-
TGTGCCAGCAGCACCCGGACAGGGGGAACGAATCAGCCCCAGCATTTT
CASSTRTGGTNQPQHF
>TRBD2|TRBV4-2|TRBJ2-3|-
TGTGCCAGCAGCCAAGGAGGCGGGAGGACCACAGATACGCAGTATTTT
CASSQGGGRTTDTQYF
>-|TRBV2|TRBJ1-1|-
TGTGCCAGTTTCCTAGGGAGGAACACTGAAGCTTTCTTT
CASFLGRNTEAFF
>TRBD1|TRBV18|TRBJ1-1|-
TGTGCCAGCTCACCGCGGACAGGGGACATGAACACTGAAGCTTTCTTT
CASSPRTGDMNTEAFF
>-|TRBV9|TRBJ2-1|-
TGTGCCAGCAGCGTAGCCGGAGAGGGCAATGAGCAGTTCTTC
CASSVAGEGNEQFF
>TRBD1|TRBV7-2|TRBJ1-2|-
TGTGCCAGCAGCCCGAACAGGGGGCTCTATGGCTACACCTTC
CASSPNRGLYGYTF
>-|TRBV4-1|TRBJ1-2|-
TGCGCCAGCAGCCAAGTTCCTTTGACAGATGGCTACACCTTC
CASSQVPLTDGYTF
>-|TRBV12-3/TRBV12-4|TRBJ2-1|-
TGTGCCAGCAGGCGAACGGTCACGCCGCAGTTCTTC
CASRRTVTPQFF
>-|TRBV21-1|TRBJ1-3|-
TGTGCCAGCACCCTCTTCTCTGGAAACACCATATATTTT
CASTLFSGNTIYF
>-|TRBV29-1|TRBJ2-1|-
TGCAGCGCCGCGCCTTCATTTACAGGATTCAATGAGCAGTTCTTC
CSAAPSFTGFNEQFF
>TRBD1|TRBV28|TRBJ1-2|-
TGTGCCAGCAGGAAAGGGATCCTCCGGGACAGGGTATTCTTCGGCTACACCTTC
CASRKGILRDRVFFGYTF
>TRBD1|TRBV15|TRBJ2-7|-
TGTGCCACCAGCAGTAGGACCGGGACAGGGGACGAGCAGTACTTC
CATSSRTGTGDEQYF
>-|TRBV7-2|TRBJ2-2|-
TGTGCCAGCAGATTGGGGGCGGGAGCCACCGGGGAGCTGTTTTTT
CASRLGAGATGELFF
>TRBD1|TRBV3-1/TRBV3-2|TRBJ2-2|-
TGTGCCAGCAGCAGGACAGGGGGCACCGGGGAGCTGTTTTTT
CASSRTGGTGELFF
>TRBD2|TRBV3-1/TRBV3-2|TRBJ2-3|-
TGTGCCAGCAGCCTCCTGCTAGCGGGAGTTACAGATACGCAGTATTTT
CASSLLLAGVTDTQYF
>TRBD2|TRBV28|TRBJ2-1|once
TGTGCCAGCAGTCCGGGACTAGCGGGAGTGAATGAGCAGTTCTTC
CASSPGLAGVNEQFF
>TRBD1|TRBV7-2|TRBJ2-7|-
TGTGCCAGCAGCTCCCAGACAGGGGGAACACCCTACGAGCAGTACTTC
CASSSQTGGTPYEQYF